Below are 26 T cell receptor beta chains sequenced from a single sample in a study of post-analysis software for immune sequencing data. TCR beta cDNA libraries had unique molecular identifiers. TCRdb analysed the PCR reads with MiXCR anew, one entry per CDR3 protein. The data show about 500,000 distinct CDR3 sequences, with around 40% seen just once and about 12% held by the top ten. Which antigens these TCRs recognize remains unknown. Study-level results: In patients, TRBV5-6, TRBV5-1 and TRBV20-1 belonged to four or five TRBV segments found more frequently than in controls.

Sequenced: blood. These receptors all stem from a girl between 10 and 17 years old with multiple sclerosis.

The V gene is TRBV7-2, the J gene TRBJ2-1; D gene unclear. Deletions cut 1 base from V and 9 bases from J, with 13 bases between. CDR1 and CDR2 from the germline V gene are SGHTA and FQGNSA. This CDR3 contains 14 residues. The CDR3 is CASSLGVSSSEQFF. The CDR3 DNA is TGTGCCAGCAGCTTAGGAGTCTCCTCCAGTGAGCAGTTCTTC.

This clonotype was seen a handful of times. V usage is TRBV7-2 and J usage is TRBJ1-5; no clear D. Germline values: CDR1 SGHTA, CDR2 FQGNSA. V dropped 2 bases and J dropped 7 bases, with 15 bases sitting between them. The CDR3 is made up of 15 amino acids. The CDR3 here is CASSLSFGSRQPQHF. CDR3 nucleotides: TGTGCCAGCAGCTTATCGTTCGGGTCGAGACAGCCCCAGCATTTT.

This chain links TRBV7-2 with TRBJ1-1, with a possible D match to TRBD1 (6 bases). Trimming left V 5 bases short and J 10 bases short, with 11 bases between. The germline V gene encodes CDR1 SGHTA and CDR2 FQGNSA. This CDR3 has 11 residues. DNA of the CDR3: TGTGCCAGCAGCAGCATAGGGGGAGCTTTCTTT. Translation: CASSSIGGAFF.

On this clonotype: A read error may produce the germline difference seen at one junction end. The chain couples TRBV5-1 to TRBJ2-5; D is ambiguous. From germline, CDR1 is SGHRS and CDR2 YFSETQ. This CDR3 is 16 amino acids long. The CDR3 nucleotides read TGCGCCAGCAGTTTGAACGGGCTCCCCCTCCAAGAGACCCGGTACTTC. Translated: CASSLNGLPLQETRYF.

This clonotype was recorded many times. V and J are TRBV4-1 and TRBJ1-4; perhaps TRBD1 as D (6 bases). The CDR3 covers 15 residues. The germline V gene has CDR1 MGHRA and CDR2 YSYEKL. Trimming removed 4 bases from V and 8 bases from J, with 17 bases in between. Here the CDR3 DNA reads TGCGCCAGCAGCCTAGCTAACAGGGTGAGCGAAAAACTGTTTTTT. Amino acid sequence: CASSLANRVSEKLFF.

The chain employs TRBV27 and TRBJ2-7, with unresolved D. The CDR3 covers 14 residues. Per germline, CDR1 MNHEY and CDR2 SMNVEV (reference sequence). Deletions cut 3 bases from V and 2 bases from J, with 11 bases between. CDR3 in amino acids: CASSFVGPPYEQYF. The CDR3 DNA is TGTGCCAGCAGTTTCGTAGGGCCGCCCTACGAGCAGTACTTC.

This chain joins TRBV11-2 and TRBJ2-1; D is perhaps TRBD1 or TRBD2 (6 bases each). CDR3 length equals 15 residues. Between the trimmed V and J ends, which lost 5 bases and 6 bases, there was a span of 17 bases. The germline V gene encodes CDR1 SGHAT and CDR2 FQNNGV. The CDR3 reads CASSPSGGRINEQFF. CDR3 bases: TGTGCCAGCAGCCCGAGTGGGGGGCGCATCAATGAGCAGTTCTTC.

This chain joins TRBV5-6 and TRBJ2-5; D may be TRBD2 (5 bases). The CDR3 contains 15 residues. CDR1 and CDR2 from the germline V gene are SGHDT and YYEEEE. Trimming left V 2 bases short and J 1 base short, with 12 bases between. CDR3 amino acids: CASSFREFGQETQYF. As DNA, the CDR3 is TGTGCCAGCAGCTTTAGGGAGTTTGGCCAAGAGACCCAGTACTTC.

There are many counts of this clonotype. The chain uses TRBV29-1 and TRBJ2-3; tentatively, D is TRBD1 or TRBD2 (5 bases each). The CDR3 has 13 amino acids. Looked up from germline, CDR1 is SQVTM and CDR2 is ANQGSEA. Trimming cost V 7 bases and J 4 bases, with 15 bases left between them. CDR3 DNA sequence: TGCAGCGCCGAGGGACGGTTCTCAGATACGCAGTATTTT. It translates to CSAEGRFSDTQYF.

A note on this clonotype: One junction end disagrees with the germline gene, perhaps due to a read error. V usage is TRBV4-2 and J usage is TRBJ2-1, with 10 bases aligning to TRBD2. CDR1 and CDR2 (germline): LGHNA, YNFKEQ. There are 17 residues in the CDR3. This chain's CDR3 is CTSSQSGASGSINEQFF. CDR3 DNA: TGTACCAGCAGCCAGAGTGGGGCTAGCGGGAGTATCAATGAGCAGTTCTTC.

This clonotype was seen only once. The gene calls are TRBV14 and TRBJ2-1; D may be TRBD1 (6 bases). Trimming removed 0 bases from V and 15 bases from J, with 18 bases in between. CDR3 length: 14 residues. Germline CDR1 is SGHDN and CDR2 is FVKESK. In nucleotides, the CDR3 is TGTGCCAGCAGCCAAGACCCACAATCAGGGGCTAGGTTCTTC. It translates to CASSQDPQSGARFF.

This clonotype was seen more than once but under ten times. This sequence joins TRBV12-3 or TRBV12-4 and TRBJ2-4; tentatively, D is TRBD1 (5 bases). The CDR3 is 13 residues long. Trimming took off 4 bases at V and 6 bases at J, with 10 bases between the two ends. The CDR3 DNA reads TGTGCCAGCAGTTCCCTCAGGGTAAACATTCAGTACTTC. Translating gives CASSSLRVNIQYF.

Here the CDR3 DNA reads TGTGCCAGCAGTGGTCATAATAGCAATCAGCCCCAGCATTTT. This translates into CASSGHNSNQPQHF. The rearrangement links TRBV6-1 to TRBJ1-5; D remains ambiguous. The CDR3 is 14 amino acids. V lost 4 bases and J 0 bases, leaving 7 bases between the germline ends. Germline loops: CDR1 MNHNS, CDR2 SASEGT.

The gene calls are TRBV29-1 and TRBJ2-1; D gene unclear. V lost 1 base and J 7 bases, leaving 11 bases between the germline ends. The germline gives CDR1 SQVTM, CDR2 ANQGSEA. This CDR3 is 13 amino acids long. The CDR3 coding sequence is TGCAGCGTTGAAGGCCCCATGAAAAATGAGCAGTTCTTC. Protein sequence: CSVEGPMKNEQFF.

V gene TRBV18 combines with J gene TRBJ1-5; D remains ambiguous. The CDR3 totals 13 residues. Germline CDR1 reads KGHSH; CDR2 reads LQKENI. V dropped 6 bases and J dropped 0 bases, with 6 bases sitting between them. CDR3 loop: CASSPHSNQPQHF. The CDR3 DNA follows: TGTGCCAGCTCCCCTCATAGCAATCAGCCCCAGCATTTT. Combining the CDR3 with reference TRBV18 and TRBJ1-5 gives the whole variable domain NAGVMQNPRHLVRRRGQEARLRCSPMKGHSHVYWYRQLPEEGLKFMVYLQKENIIDESGMPKERFSAEFPKEGPSILRIQQVVRGDSAAYFCASSPHSNQPQHFGDGTRLSIL.

This clonotype was picked up many times. The V call is TRBV6-1, the J call TRBJ1-2; no definite D call. Germline V CDR1 and CDR2: MNHNS, SASEGT. V lost 0 bases and J 3 bases, leaving 8 bases between the germline ends. The length of the CDR3 is 14 residues. The CDR3 sequence is CASSEAQSYYGYTF. The CDR3 nucleotides are TGTGCCAGCAGTGAAGCTCAGTCCTACTATGGCTACACCTTC.

The chain is built from TRBV20-1 and TRBJ1-4, with D perhaps TRBD1 (6 bases). CDR1 DFQATT and CDR2 SNEGSKA come from the germline V gene (reference sequence). Trimming removed 6 bases from V and 5 bases from J, with 10 bases in between. This CDR3 has 12 amino acids. CDR3 loop: CSAPQGNEKLFF. CDR3 sequence (DNA): TGCAGTGCGCCGCAGGGGAATGAAAAACTGTTTTTT.

The V gene is TRBV28, the J gene TRBJ2-2; 11 bases line up with TRBD1. CDR3 size: 16 residues. V trimming: 5 bases; J trimming: 10 bases; junction bases outside the gene matches: 12. Per the germline V gene, CDR1 is MDHEN and CDR2 is SYDVKM. CDR3 coding DNA: TGTGCCAGCAGTCTATCGCCGGACAGGGGGCTTGTGGAGCTGTTTTTT. It encodes CASSLSPDRGLVELFF. The complete variable domain, with remaining parts taken from reference TRBV28 and TRBJ2-2, reads DVKVTQSSRYLVKRTGEKVFLECVQDMDHENMFWYRQDPGLGLRLIYFSYDVKMKEKGDIPEGYSVSREKKERFSLILESASTNQTSMYLCASSLSPDRGLVELFFGEGSRLTVL.

This clonotype was counted between two and nine times. V gene TRBV4-1 combines with J gene TRBJ1-5; TRBD1 matches at 10 bases. CDR1 is MGHRA, CDR2 YSYEKL, per germline. V dropped 0 bases and J dropped 2; count of bases not matched to a gene: 1. The length of the CDR3 is 16 residues. The CDR3 protein is CASSQEGTGGNQPQHF. In DNA, the CDR3 is TGCGCCAGCAGCCAAGAAGGGACAGGGGGCAATCAGCCCCAGCATTTT.

This clonotype was detected only a few times. The chain employs TRBV9 and TRBJ2-1; D perhaps matches TRBD1 (6 bases). V shed 2 bases and J shed 9 bases, with 15 bases lying between them. CDR1 and CDR2 from the germline V gene are SGDLS and YYNGEE. The CDR3 contains 14 residues. Here the CDR3 DNA reads TGTGCCAGCAGCGTTGGGACAATTGAGCCTGAGCAGTTCTTC. It is translated as CASSVGTIEPEQFF.

This clonotype appeared a few times. The rearrangement joins TRBV28 to TRBJ2-5; D gene ambiguous. V was clipped by 7 bases and J by 1 base, with 16 bases between them. CDR3 size: 15 residues. CDR1 MDHEN and CDR2 SYDVKM come from the germline V gene. CDR3: CASIRRVGPQETQYF. In DNA form, the CDR3 reads TGTGCCAGCATCCGCCGTGTCGGACCCCAAGAGACCCAGTACTTC.

The J gene is TRBJ2-7, the V gene TRBV11-2; 9 bases match TRBD2. The J call may be faulty, since TRBJ2-5 better matches the DNA end. This CDR3 contains 15 residues. Germline CDR1 and CDR2: SGHAT and FQNNGV. The DNA for the CDR3 is TGTGCCAGCAGCGATAGCGGGAGACGCGGAGAGACCCAGTACTTC. Translation: CASSDSGRRGETQYF.

With respect to this clonotype: A junction boundary mismatches the germline segment, possibly from a read error. The J gene is TRBJ2-1, the V gene TRBV10-3, with D hard to call. Germline loops: CDR1 ENHRY, CDR2 SYGVKD. The CDR3 has 14 amino acids. The CDR3 is CAISKSEVHNGQFF. CDR3 DNA: TGTGCCATCAGCAAAAGCGAAGTACACAATGGGCAGTTCTTC.

V is TRBV11-3 and J is TRBJ1-2; D remains ambiguous. This CDR3 has 12 amino acids. Trimming removed 5 bases at V and 2 bases at J, with 6 bases between. Germline V gene data show CDR1 as SGHNT and CDR2 as YENEEA. The CDR3 is CASSEINYGYTF. The CDR3 DNA is TGTGCCAGCAGCGAGATAAACTATGGCTACACCTTC.

There are a few counts of this clonotype. The chain combines TRBV5-1 with TRBJ2-4, with 7 bases aligning to TRBD1. The J call may be mistaken, given a closer DNA end match to TRBJ2-7. The CDR3 sequence is 14 residues long. Germline values: CDR1 SGHRS, CDR2 YFSETQ. The CDR3 DNA sequence: TGCGCCAGCAGCGACCTGACAGGGTACGACGAGCAGTACTTC. Its protein product is CASSDLTGYDEQYF.

This clonotype has at least ten counts. The chain combines TRBV20-1 with TRBJ1-1, with D tentatively TRBD1 (5 bases). Between the trimmed V and J ends, which lost 2 bases and 1 base, there was a span of 5 bases. In germline, CDR1 is DFQATT, CDR2 SNEGSKA (reference sequence). This CDR3 is 12 amino acids long. The CDR3 here is CSARQGNTEAFF. In DNA form, the CDR3 reads TGCAGTGCTAGACAGGGGAACACTGAAGCTTTCTTT.